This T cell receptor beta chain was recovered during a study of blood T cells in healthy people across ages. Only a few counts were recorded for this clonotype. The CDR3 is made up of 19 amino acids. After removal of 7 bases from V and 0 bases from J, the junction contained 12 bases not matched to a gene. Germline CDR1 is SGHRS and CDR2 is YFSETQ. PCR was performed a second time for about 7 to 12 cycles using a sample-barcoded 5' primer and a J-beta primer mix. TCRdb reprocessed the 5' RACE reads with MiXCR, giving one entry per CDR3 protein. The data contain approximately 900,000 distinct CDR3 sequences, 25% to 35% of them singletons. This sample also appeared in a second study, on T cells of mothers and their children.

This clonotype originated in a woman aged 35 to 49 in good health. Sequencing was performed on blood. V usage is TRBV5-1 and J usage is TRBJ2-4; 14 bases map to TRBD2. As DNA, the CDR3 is TGCGCCAGCGGCCTCGGACTAGCGGGGGGATCACTAGCCAAAAACATTCAGTACTTC. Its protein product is CASGLGLAGGSLAKNIQYF.